This T cell receptor (beta chain) was captured in a study of cytomegalovirus exposure and HLA in healthy donors. Whole-study findings and limits: A later analysis found most CMV-associated TCR beta chains apparently HLA-restricted.

The germline CDR1 and CDR2 sequences are MNHEY and SMNVEV (reference sequence). Between the trimmed V and J ends, which lost 2 bases and 4 bases, there was a span of 18 bases. The CDR3 has 16 residues. Worth noting for this clone: Antigen specificity is unknown.

Amplification used 60 Vbeta primers and 13 Jbeta primers. The protocol was immunoSEQ multiplex PCR, while the TCRdb copy is restricted to in-frame clones and leaves out a portion. The table has about 140,000 clones, about 8.9% seen once; the top ten hold 1.5% to 2%. This chain connects TRBV27 to TRBJ2-7; D is possibly TRBD1 (5 bases). The specimen sequenced was PBMCs. This receptor was taken from a man between 50 and 59 years old in good health and CMV-seronegative. CDR3 nucleotides: TGTGCCAGCAGTTTAAGAGGAGTAGGGCAGGGTTACGAGCAGTACTTC. Protein product: CASSLRGVGQGYEQYF.